A selection of T cell receptor beta chains follows, all from one sample in a study of control samples from healthy donors and cancer patients. Profiled with immunoSEQ multiplex PCR; TCRdb holds only in-frame clones, not every one. Among some 70,000 clones listed, nearly 85% were seen once. The material sequenced was blood. These TCRs come from a man between 60 and 75 years old in good health. The conserved cysteine and the conserved F or W are not part of the CDR3 here.

TRBV29-1 | SVEDPPARPAF
TRBV6-2/TRBV6-3 | ASSYSFLAGTQY
TRBV7-9 | ASSLVATEAF
TRBV7-6 | ASSRALGGNYGYT
TRBV6-1 | ASIDPGGRGSYEQY
TRBV21-1 | ASSRLTGNTIY
TRBV6-1 | ASSDRLAGGTPTEQY
TRBV6-5 | ASQRASGPYEQY
TRBV27 | ASGVGPYEQY
TRBV7-9 | AAGGSGRAADTQY
TRBV6-6 | AGHTTGDYGYT
TRBV3-1/TRBV3-2 | ASSQWREDRSRDLSTDTQY
TRBV27 | ASSLGTLNTGELF
TRBV6-5 | ASKGGSPNQPQH
TRBV30 | AWSFTTGTEAF
TRBV7-8 | ASSDTSGRRTGELF
TRBV27 | ASSFRTGVEYEQY
TRBV6-1 | ASSEGRTGELF
TRBV6-5 | ASGGSQDTQY
TRBV7-8 | ASSSSTGTGVRETQY
TRBV19 | ASSIGGWDPRSTGELF